These 22 T cell receptor beta chains originate from one sample sequenced in a study of blood T cell repertoires in COVID-19. This table comes from immunoSEQ multiplex PCR, and its TCRdb copy is limited to in-frame clones, with some not included. The sample has 45,000 to 55,000 clones; roughly 83% are singletons. Sample: peripheral blood. All receptors come from a man aged 50 to 59 with active COVID-19.

This chain links TRBV19 with TRBJ1-1; the D gene is possibly TRBD1 (5 bases). This CDR3 comprises 14 residues. V was shortened by 0 bases and J by 8 bases, with 13 bases between the two germline ends. Germline values: CDR1 LNHDA, CDR2 SQIVND (reference sequence). This CDR3 reads CASSIDTLGPEAFF. In DNA, the CDR3 is TGTGCCAGTAGTATAGATACCCTGGGGCCCGAAGCTTTCTTT.

This sequence joins TRBV24-1 and TRBJ2-2; TRBD1 matches 7 bases. The J segment lost 1 base and the V segment lost 4 bases, leaving 5 bases of the junction unmatched. CDR3 length: 16 residues. Germline CDR1 is KGHDR and CDR2 is SFDVKD. The CDR3 region is CATSDPGTENTGELFF. The CDR3 coding sequence is TGTGCCACCAGTGACCCCGGGACAGAGAACACCGGGGAGCTGTTTTTT.

V usage is TRBV6-5 and J usage is TRBJ2-7; D perhaps matches TRBD2 (6 bases). Germline loops: CDR1 MNHEY, CDR2 SVGAGI. This CDR3 has 15 residues. V was trimmed by 5 bases and J by 5 bases, leaving 19 bases between them. The CDR3 region has the DNA TGTGCCAGCAGTACCTGGGGGGTAGCTGGAAACGAGCAGTACTTC. Protein: CASSTWGVAGNEQYF.

This clone showed up just once. The gene calls are TRBV6-5 and TRBJ1-3; no clear D. The germline CDR1 and CDR2 sequences are MNHEY and SVGAGI. CDR3 length: 13 residues. Trimming took 9 bases from V and 2 from J, leaving 11 bases between them. CDR3: CASREFPGNTIYF. The CDR3 region has the DNA TGTGCCAGTCGGGAGTTTCCTGGAAACACCATATATTTT.

This clone turned up a few times. The gene calls are TRBV3-1 (or the pseudogene TRBV3-2) and TRBJ2-5, with 8 bases matching TRBD2. The CDR3 extends over 16 amino acids. Trimming cost V 1 base and J 4 bases; bases outside gene matches: 8. Germline loops: CDR1 LGHDT, CDR2 YNNKEL (reference sequence). Here the CDR3 reads CASSQGYGGAGETQYF. The CDR3 DNA follows: TGTGCCAGCAGCCAAGGTTACGGGGGGGCCGGAGAGACCCAGTACTTC.

This clone was counted a single time. CDR3 residues: CASSVGSLAGAETQYF. Written as DNA, the CDR3 is TGTGCCAGCAGCGTAGGTAGTCTAGCGGGGGCGGAGACCCAGTACTTC. J is TRBJ2-5 and V is TRBV9; 10 bases are shared with TRBD2. This CDR3 is 16 amino acids long. CDR1 is SGDLS, CDR2 YYNGEE, per germline. V lost 0 bases, J lost 5 bases, and 7 bases stayed unmatched.

CDR3: CATSRGRAGGNTGELFF. CDR3 coding DNA: TGTGCCACCAGCAGAGGGAGGGCAGGGGGCAACACCGGGGAGCTGTTTTTT. V gene TRBV15 combines with J gene TRBJ2-2; 8 bases agree with TRBD1. This CDR3 contains 17 residues. CDR1 is LNHNV, CDR2 YYDKDF, per germline (reference sequence). The J segment lost 2 bases and the V segment lost 1 base, leaving 6 bases of the junction unmatched.

This chain connects TRBV19 to TRBJ1-5; unclear D gene. V dropped 7 bases and J dropped 3 bases, with 16 bases sitting between them. The CDR3 runs to 15 residues. The V gene's germline CDR1 is LNHDA and CDR2 SQIVND (reference sequence). The CDR3 loop is CASTLWRSSNQPQHF. The CDR3 DNA reads as TGTGCCAGTACCCTATGGAGGAGCTCCAATCAGCCCCAGCATTTT. Full variable domain (rest looked up from reference TRBV19 and TRBJ1-5): DGGITQSPKYLFRKEGQNVTLSCEQNLNHDAMYWYRQDPGQGLRLIYYSQIVNDFQKGDIAEGYSVSREKKESFPLTVTSAQKNPTAFYLCASTLWRSSNQPQHFGDGTRLSIL.

This sequence joins TRBV27 and TRBJ2-7, with 7 bases lining up with TRBD1. J was trimmed by 12 bases and V by 4 bases; bases with no gene match: 12. The germline gives CDR1 MNHEY, CDR2 SMNVEV (reference sequence). This CDR3 has 13 amino acids. The CDR3 sequence: CASSWGRGKVLYF. The CDR3 DNA reads TGTGCCAGCAGTTGGGGCAGGGGGAAAGTACTGTACTTC.

The gene calls are TRBV27 and TRBJ1-1; D possibly corresponds to TRBD1 (6 bases). The length of the CDR3 is 16 residues. Germline CDR1 reads MNHEY; CDR2 reads SMNVEV (reference sequence). V lost 6 bases to trimming and J lost 1 base, with 18 bases between them. The DNA of the CDR3 is TGTGCCAGCAGGGTACGTGGGAGGGGGGGGAACACTGAAGCTTTCTTT. Its translation: CASRVRGRGGNTEAFF.

The chain links TRBV20-1 to TRBJ1-4; possibly TRBD1 for D (5 bases). The CDR3 totals 16 residues. With 3 bases removed from V and 8 bases from J, the gap between germline ends came to 22 bases. From germline, CDR1 is DFQATT and CDR2 SNEGSKA (reference sequence). CDR3 protein: CSASFSQGFVGEKLFF. CDR3 DNA: TGCAGTGCTAGTTTCTCTCAGGGATTTGTGGGGGAAAAACTGTTTTTT.

The chain is built from TRBV29-1 and TRBJ2-1, with D perhaps TRBD1 (5 bases). The V gene's germline CDR1 is SQVTM and CDR2 ANQGSEA. Trimming left V 4 bases short and J 15 bases short, with 13 bases between. The CDR3 contains 10 residues. The CDR3 DNA follows: TGCAGCGTTGGTGGGGCCCAGGGGTTCTTC. Its translation: CSVGGAQGFF.

This chain connects TRBV6-2 or TRBV6-3 to TRBJ2-1; 8 bases fit TRBD1. The CDR3 contains 15 residues. V lost 5 bases to trimming and J lost 3 bases; unmatched junction nucleotides: 6. Germline CDR1 reads MNHEY; CDR2 reads SVGEGT. CDR3 amino acids: CASSITGGYYNEQFF. CDR3 DNA sequence: TGTGCCAGCAGTATTACAGGGGGGTACTACAATGAGCAGTTCTTC.

The V and J genes are TRBV4-3 and TRBJ2-2; D not certain. V was cut by 1 base and J by 0 bases, with 9 bases left in between. In germline, CDR1 is LGHNA, CDR2 YSLEER. The CDR3 is 16 residues long. CDR3 protein: CASSQVGVANTGELFF. The CDR3 DNA sequence: TGCGCCAGCAGCCAAGTTGGAGTAGCGAACACCGGGGAGCTGTTTTTT.

The chain uses TRBV19 and TRBJ2-1; perhaps TRBD1 as D (5 bases). CDR3 size: 14 residues. Trimming pared 3 bases from V and 5 bases from J, leaving 11 bases between. Germline V lookup: CDR1 LNHDA, CDR2 SQIVND (reference sequence). The CDR3 spells CASSIWSGNNEQFF. DNA of the CDR3: TGTGCCAGTAGTATTTGGTCAGGGAACAATGAGCAGTTCTTC. Full variable domain (outside the CDR3, taken from reference TRBV19 and TRBJ2-1): DGGITQSPKYLFRKEGQNVTLSCEQNLNHDAMYWYRQDPGQGLRLIYYSQIVNDFQKGDIAEGYSVSREKKESFPLTVTSAQKNPTAFYLCASSIWSGNNEQFFGPGTRLTVL.

Concerning this clone itself: This same CDR3 is encoded by further DNA sequences in the sample. This chain links TRBV7-2 with TRBJ2-2; D gene unclear. Trimming left V 1 base short and J 1 base short, with 7 bases between. Germline assignment: CDR1 SGHTA and CDR2 FQGNSA. CDR3 size: 15 residues. CDR3 sequence reads: CASSLVSGNTGELFF. Written as DNA, the CDR3 is TGTGCCAGCAGCTTAGTTTCGGGGAACACCGGGGAGCTGTTTTTT.

This rearrangement joins TRBV29-1 to TRBJ1-1; 7 bases are a match to TRBD1. The ends lost 3 bases at V and 1 base at J; junction bases unmatched: 2. CDR3 size: 13 residues. Germline CDR1 SQVTM, CDR2 ANQGSEA. DNA of the CDR3: TGCAGCGTTGAGGGACAGCGGAACACTGAAGCTTTCTTT. Its protein is CSVEGQRNTEAFF.

The chain couples TRBV6-2 or TRBV6-3 to TRBJ2-7; 10 bases line up with TRBD2. Germline V gene lookup returns CDR1 MNHEY and CDR2 SVGEGT. V shed 0 bases and J 2 bases; nucleotides not matched to a gene: 4. The CDR3 length is 16 residues. The CDR3 region has the DNA TGTGCCAGCAGTTACTCAGAGCGGGGGGGCCCCTACGAGCAGTACTTC. Protein: CASSYSERGGPYEQYF.

This clone has a single count. This chain connects TRBV29-1 to TRBJ1-1, with TRBD1 as a possible D gene (5 bases). This CDR3 spans 14 amino acids. Germline values: CDR1 SQVTM, CDR2 ANQGSEA. V was clipped by 3 bases and J by 1 base, with 12 bases between them. The CDR3 reads CSVEVGGKNTEAFF. CDR3 bases: TGCAGCGTTGAGGTCGGGGGGAAGAACACTGAAGCTTTCTTT.

CDR3 DNA: TGTGCCAGCAGTTTTATAAGAGATTCACCCCTCCACTTT. This gives the protein CASSFIRDSPLHF. This rearrangement joins TRBV12-3 or TRBV12-4 to TRBJ1-6; no firm D call. The V end lost 3 bases, the J end lost 8 bases, and 8 bases lay between the germline ends. The CDR3 is made up of 13 amino acids.

This sequence joins TRBV19 and TRBJ2-5, with 7 bases identical to TRBD2. With V trimmed by 3 bases and J by 4 bases, 5 bases remained unmatched. Looked up from germline, CDR1 is LNHDA and CDR2 is SQIVND (reference sequence). CDR3 length: 14 amino acids. DNA for the CDR3: TGTGCCAGTAGTATTGGGGGGGTGGGAGAGACCCAGTACTTC. Translation gives CASSIGGVGETQYF.

The rearrangement links TRBV7-9 to TRBJ2-5; TRBD1 matches 7 bases. The V and J ends lost 3 bases and 5 bases, in that order; junction bases with no gene match: 9. Germline CDR1 SEHNR, CDR2 FQNEAQ (reference sequence). The CDR3 contains 15 residues. This CDR3 reads CASSFITGEWETQYF. The CDR3 nucleotides are TGTGCCAGCAGCTTTATCACAGGGGAATGGGAGACCCAGTACTTC.